Presented here are 9 T cell receptor beta chains from one specimen sequenced in a study of blood T cell repertoires in COVID-19. Profiling relied on immunoSEQ multiplex PCR, and the TCRdb table lists in-frame clones only, not all of them. The table lists approximately 300,000 clones, 85% to 95% of them singletons. The sequenced sample was PBMCs or T cells enriched from blood (not recorded which). Receptors were obtained from a woman aged 30 to 39 who had been exposed to COVID-19.

The gene calls are TRBV3-1 (or the pseudogene TRBV3-2) and TRBJ1-1; a possible D gene is TRBD1 (5 bases). Germline assignment: CDR1 LGHDT and CDR2 YNNKEL (reference sequence). V lost 0 bases and J lost 11, with 13 bases in between. The CDR3 is 13 amino acids. The CDR3 DNA follows: TGTGCCAGCAGCCAAGATTCAGGGCTGGAGGCTTTCTTT. Translating it yields CASSQDSGLEAFF.

This clone was counted once. The CDR3 loop is CATISGNTIYF. DNA of the CDR3: TGTGCCACCATCTCTGGAAACACCATATATTTT. V is TRBV6-6 and J is TRBJ1-3, with D hard to call. This CDR3 contains 11 residues. Trimming took 10 bases from V and 0 from J, leaving 4 bases between them. Germline V CDR1 and CDR2: MNHNY, SVGAGI (reference sequence).

This rearrangement joins TRBV10-3 to TRBJ2-2, with TRBD2 identical over 8 bases. The CDR3 covers 13 residues. Germline assignment: CDR1 ENHRY and CDR2 SYGVKD. The CDR3: CSTGGIESGELFF. CDR3 nucleotides: TGTTCGACGGGAGGGATTGAATCCGGGGAGCTGTTTTTT.

The rearrangement joins TRBV11-2 to TRBJ2-1, with 14 bases that match TRBD2. The CDR3 spans 17 residues. Unmatched junction bases numbered 3, after V lost 1 base and J lost 4 bases. CDR1 is SGHAT and CDR2 is FQNNGV in the germline V gene. CDR3 sequence (DNA): TGTGCCAGCAGCTTAGGTCGACTAGCGGGGGGGTACAATGAGCAGTTCTTC. Translated: CASSLGRLAGGYNEQFF. The whole variable domain, filled in from reference TRBV11-2 and TRBJ2-1, reads EAGVAQSPRYKIIEKRQSVAFWCNPISGHATLYWYQQILGQGPKLLIQFQNNGVVDDSQLPKDRFSAERLKGVDSTLKIQPAKLEDSAVYLCASSLGRLAGGYNEQFFGPGTRLTVL.

The chain links TRBV11-1 to TRBJ1-2, with D maybe TRBD1 (5 bases). This CDR3 is 14 amino acids long. The V end was cut by 5 bases, the J end by 3 bases, with 13 bases between. The V gene's germline CDR1 is SGHAT and CDR2 FQDESV (reference sequence). CDR3 DNA: TGTGCCAGCAGCCGCTCGGGGGTCGACTATGGCTACACCTTC. Translation: CASSRSGVDYGYTF.

The CDR3 DNA is TGCAGTGCTAGTTTCTTAAATCAGCCCCAGCATTTT. Translated: CSASFLNQPQHF. This rearrangement joins TRBV20-1 to TRBJ1-5; D is uncertain. Trimming took 3 bases from V and 4 from J, leaving 7 bases between them. Germline V lookup: CDR1 DFQATT, CDR2 SNEGSKA (reference sequence). The CDR3 is 12 residues long.

The chain links TRBV12-5 to TRBJ1-2, with no clear D. CDR3 size: 13 residues. Germline values: CDR1 LGHNT, CDR2 FRNRAP. The V and J ends lost 3 bases and 2 bases respectively, with 7 bases between them. As DNA, the CDR3 is TGTGCTAGTGGTTTACGGGAAAACTATGGCTACACCTTC. The encoded protein is CASGLRENYGYTF.

This rearrangement joins TRBV4-3 to TRBJ2-6, with D possibly TRBD1 on 6 matching bases. Germline assignment: CDR1 LGHNA and CDR2 YSLEER. V dropped 0 bases and J dropped 0 bases, with 9 bases sitting between them. The CDR3 runs to 17 residues. The CDR3 loop reads CASSQDWGLSGANVLTF. In nucleotides, the CDR3 is TGCGCCAGCAGCCAAGATTGGGGGCTCTCTGGGGCCAACGTCCTGACTTTC.

As to this clone: Additional DNA sequences in this sample encode the identical CDR3. J is TRBJ2-5 and V is TRBV4-1; 10 bases map to TRBD2. J lost 0 bases, V lost 4 bases, and 2 bases had no gene match. Looked up from germline, CDR1 is MGHRA and CDR2 is YSYEKL. This CDR3 is 15 amino acids long. CDR3 sequence reads: CASSRGLADQETQYF. Written as DNA, the CDR3 is TGCGCCAGCAGCCGAGGACTAGCGGACCAAGAGACCCAGTACTTC.